The 30 T cell receptor beta chains below were found in one sample sequenced in a study of shared T cell receptors in the human thymus. The data were produced by immunoSEQ multiplex PCR, yet TCRdb's version contains in-frame clones alone and is incomplete. The sample shows roughly 68,000 clones, about 95% of them seen only once. The sample consisted of thymocytes. All receptors derive from a human donor.

This clone appeared a single time. The chain couples TRBV10-1 to TRBJ1-3; 8 bases fit TRBD1. The CDR3 covers 14 residues. V dropped 9 bases and J dropped 3; count of bases not matched to a gene: 7. CDR1 and CDR2 from the germline V gene are WNHNN and SYGVQD (reference sequence). The CDR3 DNA is TGCGCCAGATATACAGGGGGACGTGGAAACACCATATATTTT. It encodes CARYTGGRGNTIYF.

CDR3 amino acids: CASSPRLQNWEAFF. The CDR3 DNA is TGTGCCAGCAGCCCCCGGTTACAAAACTGGGAAGCTTTCTTT. This chain connects TRBV7-2 to TRBJ1-1; D unclear. The CDR3 sequence is 14 residues long. Germline V gives CDR1 SGHTA, CDR2 FQGNSA. Trimming removed 5 bases at V and 8 bases at J, with 18 bases between.

The table lists this clone with a few counts. In DNA form, the CDR3 reads TGTGCCAGCAGCCCAACAGGGGGCTATGGCTACACCTTC. Amino acid sequence: CASSPTGGYGYTF. V gene TRBV7-9 combines with J gene TRBJ1-2; 8 nucleotides line up with TRBD1. Germline loops: CDR1 SEHNR, CDR2 FQNEAQ (reference sequence). This CDR3 contains 13 residues. V dropped 5 bases and J dropped 4; count of bases not matched to a gene: 3.

V usage is TRBV29-1 and J usage is TRBJ2-1, with 10 positions matching TRBD2. The CDR3 covers 17 residues. V shed 3 bases, J shed 0 bases, and the junction held 8 bases outside the gene matches. CDR1 and CDR2 from the germline V gene are SQVTM and ANQGSEA. As DNA, the CDR3 is TGCAGCGTTGATGGACTAGCGGCCCTGAGCTCCTACAATGAGCAGTTCTTC. Amino acid sequence: CSVDGLAALSSYNEQFF.

The rearrangement joins TRBV4-1 to TRBJ1-1; weak D call: TRBD1 (5 bases). V shed 6 bases and J shed 0 bases, with 17 bases lying between them. The CDR3 is 16 amino acids. Germline lookup yields CDR1 MGHRA and CDR2 YSYEKL. The CDR3 protein is CASRENLGVLNTEAFF. CDR3 in DNA: TGCGCCAGCAGAGAAAATTTAGGGGTCCTGAACACTGAAGCTTTCTTT.

This chain connects TRBV21-1 to TRBJ1-1; the table's D gene call, TRBD1, was not cross checked with the DNA. TRBV21-1 is deemed a pseudogene. This CDR3 spans 15 amino acids. The CDR3 DNA reads TGTGCCAGCACCTTTAATAACAGGGTGAACACTGAAGCTTTCTTT. This codes for CASTFNNRVNTEAFF.

The J gene is TRBJ2-5, the V gene TRBV5-1, with 12 positions matching TRBD2. The J segment lost 5 bases and the V segment lost 3 bases, leaving 5 bases of the junction unmatched. CDR1 and CDR2 (germline): SGHRS, YFSETQ. This CDR3 comprises 15 residues. The chain's CDR3 is CASSWGLAGPETQYF. DNA for the CDR3: TGCGCCAGCAGCTGGGGACTAGCGGGTCCCGAGACCCAGTACTTC.

The chain recombines TRBV2 with TRBJ2-3; D tentatively fits TRBD1 or TRBD2 (5 bases each). Per the germline V gene, CDR1 is SNHLY and CDR2 is FYNNEI. V was cut by 6 bases and J by 6 bases, with 22 bases left in between. The CDR3 has 16 amino acids. CDR3 region: CASSQRDQGREDTQYF. In DNA form, the CDR3 reads TGTGCCAGCAGCCAACGGGACCAAGGAAGGGAGGATACGCAGTATTTT.

This chain links TRBV5-1 with TRBJ2-3; weak D call: TRBD1 (5 bases). The ends were cut back, 5 bases at V and 0 bases at J, with 16 bases in the middle. The CDR3 is 16 amino acids. Per the germline V gene, CDR1 is SGHRS and CDR2 is YFSETQ. CDR3 bases: TGCGCCAGCAGTCATCAGGGTTCCTACAGCACAGATACGCAGTATTTT. It encodes CASSHQGSYSTDTQYF.

J is TRBJ1-4 and V is TRBV15; a weak D match, TRBD1 (6 bases). The ends were cut back, 6 bases at V and 4 bases at J, with 15 bases in the middle. Per the germline V gene, CDR1 is LNHNV and CDR2 is YYDKDF (reference sequence). The length of the CDR3 is 15 residues. The CDR3 sequence: CATRKTGQLNEKLFF. For the CDR3, the DNA is TGTGCCACCAGGAAAACAGGACAGCTTAATGAAAAACTGTTTTTT.

The chain uses TRBV29-1 and TRBJ2-1; D not certain. Trimming left V 4 bases short and J 8 bases short, with 9 bases between. Germline CDR1 reads SQVTM; CDR2 reads ANQGSEA. The CDR3 sequence is 11 residues long. The CDR3 DNA sequence: TGCAGCGTTGTAGAAGGGTATGAGCAGTTCTTC. This codes for CSVVEGYEQFF.

The chain recombines TRBV2 with TRBJ2-7, with 10 bases identical to TRBD2. Looked up from germline, CDR1 is SNHLY and CDR2 is FYNNEI. The CDR3 has 15 residues. J lost 3 bases, V lost 5 bases, and 7 bases had no gene match. CDR3 nucleotides: TGTGCCAGCAGTATAGCGGGGGGCCTAATCTACGAGCAGTACTTC. Its translation: CASSIAGGLIYEQYF. Combining the CDR3 with reference TRBV2 and TRBJ2-7 gives the whole variable domain EPEVTQTPSHQVTQMGQEVILRCVPISNHLYFYWYRQILGQKVEFLVSFYNNEISEKSEIFDDQFSVERPDGSNFTLKIRSTKLEDSAMYFCASSIAGGLIYEQYFGPGTRLTVT.

The J gene is TRBJ1-4, the V gene TRBV5-1, with 8 bases identical to TRBD1. This CDR3 has 18 amino acids. Germline V gives CDR1 SGHRS, CDR2 YFSETQ. V lost 4 bases and J lost 5; bases outside the gene matches: 16. DNA of the CDR3: TGCGCCAGCAGCACATGGGGCCGAGCAGGGGGCAGAAATGAAAAACTGTTTTTT. Protein: CASSTWGRAGGRNEKLFF. The full variable domain, completed using reference TRBV5-1 and TRBJ1-4, is KAGVTQTPRYLIKTRGQQVTLSCSPISGHRSVSWYQQTPGQGLQFLFEYFSETQRNKGNFPGRFSGRQFSNSRSEMNVSTLELGDSALYLCASSTWGRAGGRNEKLFFGSGTQLSVL.

The V call is TRBV11-1, the J call TRBJ2-7; D is unresolved. Per the germline V gene, CDR1 is SGHAT and CDR2 is FQDESV (reference sequence). This CDR3 spans 14 amino acids. V was shortened by 1 base and J by 0 bases, with 7 bases between the two germline ends. The CDR3 loop reads CASSLGKVSYEQYF. In DNA, the CDR3 is TGTGCCAGCAGCTTAGGAAAAGTCTCCTACGAGCAGTACTTC.

V and J are TRBV6-1 and TRBJ2-7, with 7 bases fitting TRBD1. This CDR3 comprises 15 residues. Germline CDR1 MNHNS, CDR2 SASEGT. Trimming took 0 bases from V and 3 from J; bases not matched to a gene: 5. CDR3 DNA: TGTGCCAGCAGTGAAGCGCCGGGGACAGTCTACGAGCAGTACTTC. Protein sequence: CASSEAPGTVYEQYF.

V gene TRBV25-1 combines with J gene TRBJ2-1; 10 bases are shared with TRBD1. With 6 bases clipped from V and 6 bases from J, the junction kept 11 bases outside the gene matches. The V gene's germline CDR1 is MGHDK and CDR2 SYGVNS. The CDR3 sequence is 16 residues long. Here the CDR3 DNA reads TGTGCCAGCAGCTATTTCGGGACAGGGGTGAGCAATGAGCAGTTCTTC. Translating gives CASSYFGTGVSNEQFF. Combining the CDR3 with reference TRBV25-1 and TRBJ2-1 gives the whole variable domain EADIYQTPRYLVIGTGKKITLECSQTMGHDKMYWYQQDPGMELHLIHYSYGVNSTEKGDLSSESTVSRIRTEHFPLTLESARPSHTSQYLCASSYFGTGVSNEQFFGPGTRLTVL.

The chain has TRBV10-3 and TRBJ2-2; perhaps TRBD2 as D (5 bases). This CDR3 is built from 18 residues. V dropped 0 bases and J dropped 4 bases, with 18 bases sitting between them. Germline V gene lookup returns CDR1 ENHRY and CDR2 SYGVKD. The CDR3 reads CAISESKLDWSGTGELFF. The CDR3 nucleotides read TGTGCCATCAGTGAGTCAAAACTGGACTGGTCGGGCACCGGGGAGCTGTTTTTT.

This clone was counted once. V is TRBV7-6 and J is TRBJ2-5, with D possibly called TRBD1 or TRBD2 (7 bases each). This CDR3 has 18 residues. V was clipped by 1 base and J by 5 bases, with 23 bases between them. Germline CDR1 and CDR2: SGHVS and FNYEAQ. The CDR3 protein is CASSLVVMGGGARETQYF. Here the CDR3 DNA reads TGTGCCAGCAGCTTAGTTGTTATGGGAGGGGGCGCGAGGGAGACCCAGTACTTC.

The chain recombines TRBV5-1 with TRBJ1-1; 12 bases line up with TRBD1. Germline CDR1 reads SGHRS; CDR2 reads YFSETQ. V was clipped by 4 bases and J by 6 bases; unmatched bases: 13. CDR3 length equals 17 residues. In DNA form, the CDR3 reads TGCGCCAGCAGCCGAACCGGGACAGGGGGCTTGCGTTCTGAAGCTTTCTTT. Its protein product is CASSRTGTGGLRSEAFF.

This clone occurred once. The CDR3 region has the DNA TGTGCCAGCAGCTTACCATTCGGGCCCGGGGAGCTGTTTTTT. Residues: CASSLPFGPGELFF. The chain recombines TRBV5-6 with TRBJ2-2; D ambiguous. V lost 2 bases to trimming and J lost 6 bases, with 11 bases between them. Germline V gene lookup returns CDR1 SGHDT and CDR2 YYEEEE. This CDR3 has 14 amino acids.

The chain uses TRBV13 and TRBJ1-1; no reliable D call. Germline CDR1 reads PRHDT; CDR2 reads FYEKMQ (reference sequence). Trimming removed 6 bases at V and 0 bases at J, with 17 bases between. This CDR3 is built from 16 residues. The CDR3 DNA is TGTGCCAGCAGTCGAAGTACGGACGTTCTGAACACTGAAGCTTTCTTT. Its translation: CASSRSTDVLNTEAFF.

This chain connects TRBV5-1 to TRBJ2-6; D is unresolved. The ends were cut back, 5 bases at V and 0 bases at J, with 21 bases in the middle. The germline gives CDR1 SGHRS, CDR2 YFSETQ. CDR3 length: 19 amino acids. The CDR3 nucleotides read TGCGCCAGCAGGGGGTTGGGCGGCACCTATTACTCTGGGGCCAACGTCCTGACTTTC. This translates into CASRGLGGTYYSGANVLTF.

The V call is TRBV2, the J call TRBJ2-1; no definite D call. CDR3 length: 13 residues. CDR1 and CDR2 from the germline V gene are SNHLY and FYNNEI. Trimming cost V 3 bases and J 8 bases, with 11 bases left between them. The CDR3 is CASSDKLPDEQFF. In nucleotides, the CDR3 is TGTGCCAGCAGTGATAAGCTACCTGATGAGCAGTTCTTC.

This clone was counted a single time. This chain joins TRBV4-3 and TRBJ2-5; TRBD1 agrees at 7 bases. In germline, CDR1 is LGHNA, CDR2 YSLEER. CDR3 length: 14 residues. Trimming removed 3 bases from V and 5 bases from J; junction bases left unmatched: 6. CDR3 nucleotides: TGCGCCAGCAGCCATTTAGACAGGGAGGAGACCCAGTACTTC. The encoded protein is CASSHLDREETQYF.

This chain joins TRBV2 and TRBJ2-3, with TRBD2 as a possible D gene (5 bases). The CDR3 loop spans 18 amino acids. Germline V gene sequence: CDR1 SNHLY, CDR2 FYNNEI. Trimming left V 7 bases short and J 4 bases short, with 27 bases between. CDR3 residues: CASTFIVASLIFSDTQYF. In DNA, the CDR3 is TGTGCCAGCACCTTCATTGTGGCTAGCTTGATCTTCTCAGATACGCAGTATTTT.

The rearrangement joins TRBV7-3 to TRBJ2-2; D is unclear. The CDR3 is 14 residues long. Germline lookup yields CDR1 SGHTA and CDR2 FQGTGA. Trimming removed 5 bases from V and 7 bases from J, with 14 bases in between. The CDR3 DNA follows: TGTGCCAGCAGCCGGGCCGAAGATGGCGGGGAGCTGTTTTTT. Its protein product is CASSRAEDGGELFF.

The chain uses TRBV29-1 and TRBJ1-1; D might be TRBD1 (5 bases). V dropped 6 bases and J dropped 3 bases, with 5 bases sitting between them. The CDR3 has 10 amino acids. Germline V lookup: CDR1 SQVTM, CDR2 ANQGSEA. The chain's CDR3 is CSVGDTEAFF. Here the CDR3 DNA reads TGCAGCGTGGGGGACACTGAAGCTTTCTTT.

The V gene is TRBV30, the J gene TRBJ1-4, with 10 bases aligning to TRBD1. The V gene end was trimmed by 0 bases and the J gene end by 2 bases; junction bases not matched to a gene: 18. The CDR3 has 21 residues. CDR1 is GTSNPN and CDR2 is SVGIG in the germline V gene (reference sequence). In nucleotides, the CDR3 is TGTGCCTGGAGTGTGGCAAGTTGGGGACAGGGGCCTATAGGCACTAATGAAAAACTGTTTTTT. Translation: CAWSVASWGQGPIGTNEKLFF. The complete variable domain, with remaining parts taken from reference TRBV30 and TRBJ1-4, reads SQTIHQWPATLVQPVGSPLSLECTVEGTSNPNLYWYRQAAGRGLQLLFYSVGIGQISSEVPQNLSASRPQDRQFILSSKKLLLSDSGFYLCAWSVASWGQGPIGTNEKLFFGSGTQLSVL.

CDR3 loop: CASSVLESTDTQYF. CDR3 DNA sequence: TGTGCCAGCAGCGTCCTTGAGAGCACAGATACGCAGTATTTT. The chain uses TRBV28 and TRBJ2-3; no clear D gene. Trimming shortened V by 6 bases and J by 0 bases, and 10 bases separated the two germline ends. The CDR3 is 14 residues long. The germline V gene encodes CDR1 MDHEN and CDR2 SYDVKM.

The J gene is TRBJ1-1, the V gene TRBV6-5; a possible D gene is TRBD1 (5 bases). Per the germline V gene, CDR1 is MNHEY and CDR2 is SVGAGI. The length of the CDR3 is 15 residues. Trimming left V 5 bases short and J 2 bases short, with 15 bases between. The CDR3 is CASSTLEGVNTEAFF. For the CDR3, the DNA is TGTGCCAGCAGTACCCTCGAAGGGGTTAACACTGAAGCTTTCTTT.